This TCR beta chain was recorded in a study of Ad26.COV2.S vaccination and SARS-CoV-2 variants. Study-level points and caveats: Across vaccine and placebo recipients, the breadth of non-spike TCRs was similar.

As for treatment: some 20 received Ad26.COV2.S at low or high dose, single or two shots; 5 received placebo; per-sample allocation not given. Sampling was performed 63 days after the first vaccine or placebo injection. Generated by immunoSEQ multiplex PCR, the TCRdb table keeps only in-frame clones and is missing some. The sample has over 400,000 clones, less than 95% seen once; the top ten hold about 4.5%. As concerns this clone: The antigen is unknown.

With 7 bases clipped from V and 4 bases from J, the junction kept 6 bases outside the gene matches. Germline V CDR1 and CDR2: MNHEY, SMNVEV (reference sequence). This CDR3 contains 13 residues. This receptor was obtained from a person between 18 and 60 years old who received the Ad26.COV2.S COVID-19 vaccine or a placebo. The chain is built from TRBV27 and TRBJ1-1; 7 positions match TRBD1. The sequencing used peripheral blood, collected in a trial of Ad26.COV2.S vaccine versus placebo. The DNA of the CDR3 is TGTGCCAGCACCAATACAGGGGCCACTGAAGCTTTCTTT. Translating it yields CASTNTGATEAFF.